Presented here are 17 T cell receptor beta chains from one specimen sequenced in a study of T cell responses to AZD1222 COVID-19 vaccine. Using immunoSEQ multiplex PCR, the repertoire was profiled, and TCRdb retains in-frame clones only, with some absent. The sample includes approximately 150,000 clones, over 85% seen only once; the top ten take 1.5% to 2%. Here the sequenced sample was peripheral blood, taken on day 0 of AZD1222 vaccination. These receptors all stem from an adult in good health.

This CDR3 reads CASGDTGPVRKLFF. The DNA of the CDR3 is TGTGCCAGCGGCGACACAGGACCAGTTCGAAAACTGTTTTTT. The chain employs TRBV5-5 and TRBJ1-4, with TRBD1 as a possible D gene (5 bases). This CDR3 comprises 14 residues. Germline assignment: CDR1 SGHKS and CDR2 YYEKEE (reference sequence). The V end lost 7 bases, the J end lost 10 bases, and 20 bases lay between the germline ends.

The chain joins TRBV6-5 to TRBJ1-2, with a possible D match to TRBD1 (5 bases). This CDR3 is built from 13 residues. Germline V CDR1 and CDR2: MNHEY, SVGAGI. V lost 5 bases and J lost 3, with 10 bases in between. The CDR3 DNA is TGTGCCAGCAGTCCCAGGGCCTACTATGGCTACACCTTC. Protein product: CASSPRAYYGYTF.

The V call is TRBV6-6, the J call TRBJ1-6; a possible D gene is TRBD1 (5 bases). Germline CDR1 reads MNHNY; CDR2 reads SVGAGI (reference sequence). This CDR3 is 15 amino acids long. Trimming took off 2 bases at V and 7 bases at J, with 12 bases between the two ends. For the CDR3, the DNA is TGTGCCAGCAGTTACCGGCAGGGTGGGAATTCACCCCTCCACTTT. Protein sequence: CASSYRQGGNSPLHF.

This rearrangement joins TRBV18 to TRBJ1-2; D not certain. V was cut by 2 bases and J by 2 bases, with 12 bases left in between. CDR1 is KGHSH and CDR2 is LQKENI in the germline V gene. There are 15 residues in the CDR3. The CDR3 sequence: CASSPRMAENYGYTF. For the CDR3, the DNA is TGTGCCAGCTCACCAAGAATGGCGGAAAACTATGGCTACACCTTC.

The V gene is TRBV10-3, the J gene TRBJ2-7; 14 nucleotides agree with TRBD2. CDR1 and CDR2 (germline): ENHRY, SYGVKD. The V gene end was trimmed by 11 bases and the J gene end by 3 bases; junction bases not matched to a gene: 9. The CDR3 has 15 amino acids. CDR3 in amino acids: CAASGTSGRNYEQYF. Written as DNA, the CDR3 is TGTGCCGCCTCCGGGACTAGCGGGAGAAACTACGAGCAGTACTTC.

The gene calls are TRBV7-9 and TRBJ2-7; the D is unclear. The CDR3 loop spans 11 amino acids. CDR1 and CDR2 (germline): SEHNR, FQNEAQ (reference sequence). The V gene lost 4 bases and the J gene lost 4 bases, with 5 bases spanning the gap. The DNA of the CDR3 is TGTGCCAGCAGCTCCCAATACGAGCAGTACTTC. Amino acids: CASSSQYEQYF.

This rearrangement joins TRBV19 to TRBJ1-5, with 8 bases fitting TRBD1. Germline V gene lookup returns CDR1 LNHDA and CDR2 SQIVND (reference sequence). The CDR3 loop spans 16 amino acids. After removal of 6 bases from V and 4 bases from J, the junction contained 11 bases not matched to a gene. The CDR3 sequence is CASRIKGQGGNQPQHF. Written as DNA, the CDR3 is TGTGCCAGTAGGATAAAAGGACAGGGAGGAAATCAGCCCCAGCATTTT. The variable domain in full, completed from reference TRBV19 and TRBJ1-5, reads DGGITQSPKYLFRKEGQNVTLSCEQNLNHDAMYWYRQDPGQGLRLIYYSQIVNDFQKGDIAEGYSVSREKKESFPLTVTSAQKNPTAFYLCASRIKGQGGNQPQHFGDGTRLSIL.

This rearrangement joins TRBV28 to TRBJ2-7, with D unresolved. V lost 2 bases to trimming and J lost 4 bases, with 15 bases between them. From germline, CDR1 is MDHEN and CDR2 SYDVKM. This CDR3 has 15 residues. DNA for the CDR3: TGTGCCAGCAGTTTAGTTTCAGTGACATTTTACGAGCAGTACTTC. Protein: CASSLVSVTFYEQYF.

The J gene is TRBJ2-2, the V gene TRBV5-6; D is ambiguous. Germline loops: CDR1 SGHDT, CDR2 YYEEEE. CDR3 size: 14 residues. V gave up 0 bases and J gave up 5 bases, with 8 bases separating them. The CDR3 region is CASSLGPLTGELFF. CDR3 coding DNA: TGTGCCAGCAGCTTGGGCCCCCTAACCGGGGAGCTGTTTTTT. The whole variable domain, remainder taken from reference TRBV5-6 and TRBJ2-2, is DAGVTQSPTHLIKTRGQQVTLRCSPKSGHDTVSWYQQALGQGPQFIFQYYEEEERQRGNFPDRFSGHQFPNYSSELNVNALLLGDSALYLCASSLGPLTGELFFGEGSRLTVL.

The chain recombines TRBV27 with TRBJ1-4, with D possibly TRBD1 on 5 matching bases. This CDR3 is 16 amino acids long. Trimming removed 5 bases from V and 5 bases from J, with 18 bases in between. Looked up from germline, CDR1 is MNHEY and CDR2 is SMNVEV (reference sequence). CDR3 sequence reads: CASSALGQLGNEKLFF. The DNA for the CDR3 is TGTGCCAGCAGTGCCCTTGGACAACTAGGGAATGAAAAACTGTTTTTT.

This chain uses TRBV5-5 with TRBJ2-1; no clear D gene. The CDR3 has 14 amino acids. Germline assignment: CDR1 SGHKS and CDR2 YYEKEE (reference sequence). The V end was cut by 3 bases, the J end by 2 bases, with 9 bases between. CDR3 amino acids: CASSSSRAYNEQFF. In DNA, the CDR3 is TGTGCCAGCAGCTCTTCAAGGGCCTACAATGAGCAGTTCTTC.

This sequence joins TRBV30 and TRBJ1-2; D is unresolved. V was trimmed by 0 bases and J by 5 bases, leaving 19 bases between them. CDR1 is GTSNPN, CDR2 SVGIG, per germline (reference sequence). This CDR3 region has 16 residues. CDR3 loop: CAWSVLSARAYYGYTF. For the CDR3, the DNA is TGTGCCTGGAGTGTACTGTCAGCCAGAGCGTATTATGGCTACACCTTC.

This clone was recorded only once. The chain uses TRBV5-4 and TRBJ2-1, with D tentatively TRBD2 (6 bases). CDR1 and CDR2 (germline): SGHNT, YYREEE (reference sequence). CDR3 length equals 15 residues. Trimming removed 1 base at V and 4 bases at J, with 12 bases between. CDR3 coding DNA: TGTGCCAGCAGCTTGAGGACTAACTTATACAATGAGCAGTTCTTC. The encoded protein is CASSLRTNLYNEQFF. Filled out from reference TRBV5-4 and TRBJ2-1, the complete variable domain reads ETGVTQSPTHLIKTRGQQVTLRCSSQSGHNTVSWYQQALGQGPQFIFQYYREEENGRGNFPPRFSGLQFPNYSSELNVNALELDDSALYLCASSLRTNLYNEQFFGPGTRLTVL.

The rearrangement uses TRBV5-1 and TRBJ2-1, with TRBD2 matching over 9 bases. J was trimmed by 3 bases and V by 1 base; bases with no gene match: 11. Germline values: CDR1 SGHRS, CDR2 YFSETQ. The CDR3 length is 18 residues. The CDR3 region is CASSLRATSGGGYNEQFF. The CDR3 coding sequence is TGCGCCAGCAGCTTGAGGGCGACTAGCGGAGGGGGCTACAATGAGCAGTTCTTC.

The CDR3 loop reads CASSPRALNTEAFF. In nucleotides, the CDR3 is TGTGCCAGCTCCCCCAGGGCGCTCAACACTGAAGCTTTCTTT. The J gene is TRBJ1-1, the V gene TRBV18; possible D gene TRBD1, 5 bases. Trimming removed 6 bases at V and 2 bases at J, with 13 bases between. The CDR3 extends over 14 amino acids. CDR1 and CDR2 (germline): KGHSH, LQKENI. The full variable domain, with the rest looked up from reference TRBV18 and TRBJ1-1, is NAGVMQNPRHLVRRRGQEARLRCSPMKGHSHVYWYRQLPEEGLKFMVYLQKENIIDESGMPKERFSAEFPKEGPSILRIQQVVRGDSAAYFCASSPRALNTEAFFGQGTRLTVV.

The rearrangement uses TRBV4-2 and TRBJ2-1, with D perhaps given as TRBD1 or TRBD2 (6 bases each). The germline gives CDR1 LGHNA, CDR2 YNFKEQ. CDR3 size: 14 residues. Trimming left V 4 bases short and J 3 bases short, with 10 bases between. The CDR3, as DNA: TGTGCCAGCAGCCTTAGGGGGGTCTACAATGAGCAGTTCTTC. Translated: CASSLRGVYNEQFF.

The chain carries TRBV3-1 (or the pseudogene TRBV3-2) and TRBJ2-3; D could derive from TRBD1 or TRBD2 (5 bases each). In germline, CDR1 is LGHDT, CDR2 YNNKEL (reference sequence). V lost 6 bases to trimming and J lost 6 bases, with 25 bases between them. The CDR3 is made up of 17 amino acids. CDR3 nucleotides: TGTGCCAGCAGACTTACTCCGGGACCAAACCAATGGGATACGCAGTATTTT. This gives the protein CASRLTPGPNQWDTQYF.